The sequence of this T cell receptor (beta chain) was determined in a study of identifying expanded T cells in peripheral blood. The study's findings and limits: About 1.2 clones differed between technical replicates, versus around 16 and 19 over time.

CDR3 size: 13 residues. Trimming left V 5 bases short and J 0 bases short, with 8 bases between. Germline CDR1 is SQVTM and CDR2 is ANQGSEA. Regarding this clone: Its target is unknown.

Only in-frame clones appear in the TCRdb table, and some are missing; sequencing was by immunoSEQ multiplex PCR. The sample consists of about 110,000 clones, 88% of them appearing once. This TCR was recovered from a person aged 18 to 70 in good health. Sequenced: blood. V and J are TRBV29-1 and TRBJ1-3; D is ambiguous. This CDR3 reads CSVMEPSGNTIYF. CDR3 sequence (DNA): TGCAGCGTTATGGAACCCTCTGGAAACACCATATATTTT.